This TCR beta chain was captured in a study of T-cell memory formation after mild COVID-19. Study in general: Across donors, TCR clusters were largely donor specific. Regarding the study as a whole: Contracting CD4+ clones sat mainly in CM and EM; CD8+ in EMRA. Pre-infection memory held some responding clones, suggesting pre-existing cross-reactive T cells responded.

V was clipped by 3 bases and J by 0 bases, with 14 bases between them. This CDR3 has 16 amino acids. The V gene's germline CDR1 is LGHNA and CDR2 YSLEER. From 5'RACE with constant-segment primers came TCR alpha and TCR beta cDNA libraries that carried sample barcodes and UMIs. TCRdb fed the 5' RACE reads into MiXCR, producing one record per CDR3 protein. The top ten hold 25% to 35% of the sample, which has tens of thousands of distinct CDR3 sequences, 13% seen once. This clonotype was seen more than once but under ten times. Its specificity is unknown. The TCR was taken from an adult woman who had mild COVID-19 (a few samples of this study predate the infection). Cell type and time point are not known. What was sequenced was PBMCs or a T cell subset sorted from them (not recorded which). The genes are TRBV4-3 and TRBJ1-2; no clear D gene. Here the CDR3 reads CASSQARFFSNYGYTF. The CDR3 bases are TGCGCCAGCAGCCAGGCCAGGTTTTTCTCTAACTATGGCTACACCTTC.